This T cell receptor (beta chain) was recovered during a study of cytomegalovirus exposure and HLA in healthy donors. V was cut by 2 bases and J by 8 bases, with 19 bases left in between. Germline-derived CDR1 and CDR2 are LGHNA and YNFKEQ. This CDR3 is built from 16 residues. The repertoire was sequenced with immunoSEQ multiplex PCR; TCRdb's copy has only in-frame clones and lacks some. There are 150,000 to 200,000 clones in the sample; roughly 81% occur only once, and around 1.3% lies in the top ten. This chain connects TRBV4-2 to TRBJ1-3; tentatively, D is TRBD1 (6 bases). The TCR was taken from a woman between 25 and 40 years old in good health and CMV-seronegative. The sample comprised PBMCs. The CDR3 loop reads CASSQRMTGGSDTIYF. The DNA for the CDR3 is TGTGCCAGCAGCCAAAGGATGACAGGCGGGTCCGACACCATATATTTT.